The entry below gives a single T cell receptor (beta chain) sequence along with its context. In the original analysis: Estimation of nucleated cell counts was performed using reference gene primer amplification. Repertoires were generated with immunoSEQ multiplex PCR, while TCRdb's copy carries only in-frame clones and drops some. The V and J calls and the clone size are those of that table, but D and trimming were determined from the DNA. The table has some 65,000 clones, approximately 93% seen once; the top ten hold about 3%. The data are from a study of blood T cell repertoires in COVID-19. At the level of the study: From the United States, Italy and Spain came samples of acute and convalescent COVID-19. T cells, B-cell-depleted T cells, or PBMCs provided the cDNA or gDNA that served as material.

CDR1 is MNHNS, CDR2 SASEGT, per germline. V was pared by 3 bases and J by 6 bases, with 10 bases between. The CDR3 spans 13 residues. The TCR sequence derives from a man in his sixties or seventies with active COVID-19. This chain joins TRBV6-1 and TRBJ2-3; D is unresolved. Sample: peripheral blood. The CDR3 region has the DNA TGTGCCAGCAGTGACCTCCAGGCTGATACGCAGTATTTT. Encoded protein: CASSDLQADTQYF.